Shown below are 29 T cell receptor beta chains from a single sample sequenced in a study of neurological immune-mediated disorders. TCRdb ran MiXCR on the 5' RACE reads and lists one entry per CDR3 protein. The sample shows about 46,000 distinct CDR3 sequences, 4.5% of them seen only once. The sequenced material came from PBMCs. The source is a woman aged 60-75 years with multiple sclerosis.

Ten or more counts support this clonotype. V usage is TRBV20-1 and J usage is TRBJ2-7; no firm D call. This CDR3 spans 12 amino acids. Germline CDR1 is DFQATT and CDR2 is SNEGSKA (reference sequence). Trimming left V 6 bases short and J 1 base short, with 10 bases between. The CDR3 reads CSAPAPSYEQYF. Written as DNA, the CDR3 is TGCAGTGCCCCAGCTCCGTCCTACGAGCAGTACTTC.

There are many counts of this clonotype. The chain uses TRBV7-9 and TRBJ1-4; the match to TRBD1 covers 8 bases. The length of the CDR3 is 14 residues. Germline assignment: CDR1 SEHNR and CDR2 FQNEAQ (reference sequence). J gave up 8 bases and V 1 base, and 3 bases lay outside the gene matches. CDR3 nucleotides: TGTGCCAGCAGCTTAGTCGGACAGGGAGAAAAACTGTTTTTT. Protein sequence: CASSLVGQGEKLFF.

This clonotype was recorded at least ten times. The genes are TRBV6-2 or TRBV6-3 and TRBJ2-5, with 9 nucleotides matching TRBD2. From germline, CDR1 is MNHEY and CDR2 SVGEGT. This CDR3 comprises 14 residues. J lost 1 base, V lost 4 bases, and 1 base had no gene match. CDR3 DNA sequence: TGTGCCAGCAGTTTGGGACTAGCCCAAGAGACCCAGTACTTC. This codes for CASSLGLAQETQYF.

This clonotype was recorded many times. The CDR3 protein is CASSQDTYNEQFF. In nucleotides, the CDR3 is TGTGCCAGCAGCCAAGATACTTACAATGAGCAGTTCTTC. The chain is built from TRBV3-1 and TRBJ2-1; D call uncertain. The germline V gene has CDR1 LGHDT and CDR2 YNNKEL (reference sequence). V was shortened by 0 bases and J by 4 bases, with 4 bases between the two germline ends. CDR3 length: 13 amino acids.

This clonotype was seen at least ten times. This sequence joins TRBV12-3 or TRBV12-4 and TRBJ2-3, with 7 bases that match TRBD1. The CDR3 totals 17 residues. V lost 0 bases and J lost 5; bases outside the gene matches: 11. CDR3 sequence: CASSLASSRGMRDTQYF. Here the CDR3 DNA reads TGTGCCAGCAGTTTAGCTTCGTCCAGGGGGATGAGAGATACGCAGTATTTT.

This clonotype has at least ten counts. The chain links TRBV20-1 to TRBJ2-3, with a weak D call TRBD2 (5 bases). V was shortened by 3 bases and J by 0 bases, with 10 bases between the two germline ends. Germline CDR1 reads DFQATT; CDR2 reads SNEGSKA (reference sequence). There are 14 residues in the CDR3. The CDR3 protein is CSASQRSSTDTQYF. As DNA, the CDR3 is TGCAGTGCTAGTCAGCGGTCTAGCACAGATACGCAGTATTTT.

This clonotype was seen many times. V usage is TRBV7-2 and J usage is TRBJ2-3; 7 positions match TRBD1. CDR3 size: 14 residues. Germline CDR1 reads SGHTA; CDR2 reads FQGNSA. Unmatched junction bases numbered 2, after V lost 3 bases and J lost 2 bases. The CDR3: CASSLGQPTDTQYF. CDR3 DNA: TGTGCCAGCAGCTTGGGACAGCCCACAGATACGCAGTATTTT.

This clonotype was detected ten times or more. The V and J genes are TRBV28 and TRBJ2-5, with D hard to call. Germline lookup yields CDR1 MDHEN and CDR2 SYDVKM. The CDR3 extends over 14 amino acids. V lost 5 bases and J lost 2, with 12 bases in between. The CDR3 DNA sequence: TGTGCCAGCAGTACTACGGACGGACAAGAGACCCAGTACTTC. Amino acid sequence: CASSTTDGQETQYF.

This clonotype has at least ten counts. The rearrangement links TRBV2 to TRBJ2-2, with D unclear. The V end lost 2 bases, the J end lost 4 bases, and 8 bases lay between the germline ends. The germline gives CDR1 SNHLY, CDR2 FYNNEI. The CDR3 extends over 14 amino acids. The CDR3 loop reads CASSEQRSTGELFF. CDR3 DNA sequence: TGTGCCAGCAGTGAACAGCGTTCCACCGGGGAGCTGTTTTTT. Full variable domain (missing parts from reference TRBV2 and TRBJ2-2): EPEVTQTPSHQVTQMGQEVILRCVPISNHLYFYWYRQILGQKVEFLVSFYNNEISEKSEIFDDQFSVERPDGSNFTLKIRSTKLEDSAMYFCASSEQRSTGELFFGEGSRLTVL.

V gene TRBV5-1 combines with J gene TRBJ1-1; TRBD1 is a possible D gene (5 bases). The V gene's germline CDR1 is SGHRS and CDR2 YFSETQ. The CDR3 extends over 14 amino acids. Trimming took off 1 base at V and 10 bases at J, with 17 bases between the two ends. The CDR3 reads CASSLPVTGSVAFF. Written as DNA, the CDR3 is TGCGCCAGCAGCTTGCCTGTTACAGGTTCGGTAGCTTTCTTT.

This clonotype was picked up many times. V usage is TRBV4-1 and J usage is TRBJ2-7; the match to TRBD1 covers 9 bases. Germline V CDR1 and CDR2: MGHRA, YSYEKL. The CDR3 extends over 14 amino acids. The ends lost 4 bases at V and 6 bases at J; junction bases unmatched: 7. The CDR3 is CASSRDRVVGEQYF. The CDR3, as DNA: TGCGCCAGCAGCCGGGACAGGGTAGTCGGCGAGCAGTACTTC.

The genes are TRBV20-1 and TRBJ2-3; D is undetermined. The CDR3 length is 14 residues. The V and J ends lost 6 bases and 1 base respectively, with 14 bases between them. CDR1 is DFQATT and CDR2 is SNEGSKA in the germline V gene (reference sequence). The CDR3 region is CSALWLGRTDTQYF. The CDR3 nucleotides read TGCAGTGCCCTGTGGCTAGGGCGCACAGATACGCAGTATTTT.

This clonotype showed up many times. The rearrangement links TRBV28 to TRBJ1-5; tentative D call: TRBD1 (5 bases). Germline assignment: CDR1 MDHEN and CDR2 SYDVKM. V lost 8 bases to trimming and J lost 5 bases, with 10 bases between them. The CDR3 runs 12 residues. The CDR3 region is CASGTGDQPQHF. In nucleotides, the CDR3 is TGTGCCAGCGGGACCGGGGATCAGCCCCAGCATTTT.

This clonotype came up a few times. The chain combines TRBV7-2 with TRBJ2-5; 9 bases line up with TRBD1. The germline V gene has CDR1 SGHTA and CDR2 FQGNSA. The V gene end was trimmed by 5 bases and the J gene end by 2 bases; junction bases not matched to a gene: 9. The length of the CDR3 is 16 residues. The CDR3, as DNA: TGTGCCAGCAGCGCCAGCCGGACAGGGGATCAAGAGACCCAGTACTTC. It specifies CASSASRTGDQETQYF.

This clonotype was observed many times. This chain links TRBV7-2 with TRBJ1-2; no definite D call. Germline CDR1 reads SGHTA; CDR2 reads FQGNSA. Trimming removed 5 bases at V and 7 bases at J, with 14 bases between. This CDR3 is built from 13 residues. The CDR3 loop is CASSAVPLGGYTF. The CDR3 DNA is TGTGCCAGCAGCGCAGTTCCGTTGGGTGGCTACACCTTC. The whole variable domain, remainder taken from reference TRBV7-2 and TRBJ1-2, is GAGVSQSPSNKVTEKGKDVELRCDPISGHTALYWYRQSLGQGLEFLIYFQGNSAPDKSGLPSDRFSAERTGGSVSTLTIQRTQQEDSAVYLCASSAVPLGGYTFGSGTRLTVV.

This rearrangement joins TRBV6-1 to TRBJ1-1; the D is unclear. The V end was cut by 1 base, the J end by 5 bases, with 11 bases between. From germline, CDR1 is MNHNS and CDR2 SASEGT. CDR3 size: 14 residues. DNA for the CDR3: TGTGCCAGCAGTGAAGACTGGGCAGGAACTGAAGCTTTCTTT. Translating gives CASSEDWAGTEAFF.

This clonotype appeared a few times. The chain joins TRBV20-1 to TRBJ2-6, with TRBD1 identical over 8 bases. This CDR3 contains 14 residues. Trimming cost V 6 bases and J 2 bases; bases outside gene matches: 3. Germline assignment: CDR1 DFQATT and CDR2 SNEGSKA (reference sequence). The CDR3, as DNA: TGCAGTGCACTGACAGGGGCTGGGGCCAACGTCCTGACTTTC. Translated: CSALTGAGANVLTF.

This clonotype was counted at least ten times. V and J are TRBV11-1 and TRBJ1-2; possibly TRBD1 for D (6 bases). Germline CDR1 reads SGHAT; CDR2 reads FQDESV (reference sequence). With 5 bases removed from V and 8 bases from J, the gap between germline ends came to 24 bases. The CDR3 consists of 16 residues. Here the CDR3 reads CASSLRGGAGKDGYTF. The CDR3 DNA follows: TGTGCCAGCAGCCTGCGGGGGGGCGCCGGGAAAGACGGCTACACCTTC.

This clonotype came up many times. The V call is TRBV20-1, the J call TRBJ2-7, with a possible D match to TRBD1 (6 bases). The CDR3 length is 14 residues. Germline V gives CDR1 DFQATT, CDR2 SNEGSKA (reference sequence). Deletions cut 6 bases from V and 2 bases from J, with 17 bases between. The CDR3 DNA is TGCAGTGCCTACGACAGGTCCCTCGCCTACGAGCAGTACTTC. This gives the protein CSAYDRSLAYEQYF.

This clonotype was seen ten or more times. The chain joins TRBV11-2 to TRBJ2-2, with 10 bases matching TRBD1. With V trimmed by 5 bases and J by 4 bases, 7 bases remained unmatched. Germline V lookup: CDR1 SGHAT, CDR2 FQNNGV. This CDR3 comprises 16 residues. Written as DNA, the CDR3 is TGTGCCAGCAGCGCACCGACAGGGGGCCCCACCGGGGAGCTGTTTTTT. Its translation is CASSAPTGGPTGELFF.

This clonotype was seen repeatedly, ten times or more. This chain links TRBV29-1 with TRBJ2-2; a weak D match, TRBD1 (5 bases). The CDR3 totals 14 residues. The V end lost 7 bases, the J end lost 0 bases, and 12 bases lay between the germline ends. Germline CDR1 and CDR2: SQVTM and ANQGSEA. CDR3 nucleotide sequence: TGCAGCGCCGTAGGACAAGCGAACACCGGGGAGCTGTTTTTT. This encodes CSAVGQANTGELFF.

This clonotype was recorded many times. The CDR3, as DNA: TGTGCCAGCTCAACAGACAGTTACGAGCAGTACTTC. It translates to CASSTDSYEQYF. The chain is built from TRBV18 and TRBJ2-7; D is possibly TRBD1 (5 bases). The germline CDR1 and CDR2 sequences are KGHSH and LQKENI. CDR3 length: 12 residues. V was trimmed by 5 bases and J by 4 bases, leaving 9 bases between them. The full variable domain, rest sourced from reference TRBV18 and TRBJ2-7, is NAGVMQNPRHLVRRRGQEARLRCSPMKGHSHVYWYRQLPEEGLKFMVYLQKENIIDESGMPKERFSAEFPKEGPSILRIQQVVRGDSAAYFCASSTDSYEQYFGPGTRLTVT.

In its sample, this clonotype was seen a few times. V usage is TRBV24-1 and J usage is TRBJ2-7; 9 bases map to TRBD2. Germline V lookup: CDR1 KGHDR, CDR2 SFDVKD. V lost 3 bases, J lost 0 bases, and 8 bases stayed unmatched. This CDR3 is built from 17 residues. The CDR3 DNA reads as TGTGCCACCAGTGATGGGGTAGCGGGAGTTACCTCCTACGAGCAGTACGTC. Its translation is CATSDGVAGVTSYEQYV.

V and J are TRBV20-1 and TRBJ2-2; 9 positions agree with TRBD2. Losses at the gene ends were 5 bases for V and 5 bases for J; bases not matched to a gene: 6. Germline loops: CDR1 DFQATT, CDR2 SNEGSKA (reference sequence). This CDR3 contains 14 residues. The CDR3 sequence is CSARGGRGTGELFF. The CDR3 DNA reads as TGCAGTGCTCGGGGCGGGAGGGGAACCGGGGAGCTGTTTTTT.

Only a few counts were recorded for this clonotype. The chain links TRBV5-1 to TRBJ2-5; D might be TRBD2 (6 bases). The germline CDR1 and CDR2 sequences are SGHRS and YFSETQ. Trimming left V 5 bases short and J 1 base short, with 12 bases between. This CDR3 region has 14 residues. The DNA for the CDR3 is TGCGCCAGCAGTTTGCGGGGACCCCAAGAGACCCAGTACTTC. The encoded protein is CASSLRGPQETQYF.

CDR3: CASSPQGRSSYNSPLHF. The CDR3 DNA sequence: TGTGCCAGCAGTCCCCAGGGGAGGAGCTCCTATAATTCACCCCTCCACTTT. This chain links TRBV28 with TRBJ1-6, with D tentatively TRBD1 (6 bases). The germline gives CDR1 MDHEN, CDR2 SYDVKM. Between the trimmed V and J ends, which lost 5 bases and 0 bases, there was a span of 14 bases. CDR3 length: 17 residues.

In its sample, this clonotype was seen a few times. The chain has TRBV5-1 and TRBJ2-3; 8 nucleotides line up with TRBD1. Unmatched junction bases numbered 8, after V lost 4 bases and J lost 7 bases. The CDR3 is made up of 14 amino acids. Per germline, CDR1 SGHRS and CDR2 YFSETQ. CDR3 nucleotide sequence: TGCGCCAGCAGCCTGGGACAGGACCCAAATACGCAGTATTTT. This translates into CASSLGQDPNTQYF. The entire variable domain, with the rest obtained from reference TRBV5-1 and TRBJ2-3, is as follows: KAGVTQTPRYLIKTRGQQVTLSCSPISGHRSVSWYQQTPGQGLQFLFEYFSETQRNKGNFPGRFSGRQFSNSRSEMNVSTLELGDSALYLCASSLGQDPNTQYFGPGTRLTVL.

This clonotype was counted ten times or more. V gene TRBV3-1 combines with J gene TRBJ1-1; TRBD1 is a possible D gene (6 bases). The CDR3 consists of 15 residues. The V end lost 4 bases, the J end lost 7 bases, and 19 bases lay between the germline ends. Germline lookup yields CDR1 LGHDT and CDR2 YNNKEL (reference sequence). The CDR3 sequence: CASSPPSGGYLEAFF. As DNA, the CDR3 is TGTGCCAGCAGCCCCCCATCGGGGGGCTACCTTGAAGCTTTCTTT.

This clonotype was counted a few times. This chain uses TRBV6-5 with TRBJ2-3, with D hard to call. The CDR3 totals 13 residues. V was pared by 0 bases and J by 5 bases, with 6 bases between. Germline V gene sequence: CDR1 MNHEY, CDR2 SVGAGI. CDR3 region: CASSYSREDTQYF. Here the CDR3 DNA reads TGTGCCAGCAGTTACTCGAGAGAAGATACGCAGTATTTT.